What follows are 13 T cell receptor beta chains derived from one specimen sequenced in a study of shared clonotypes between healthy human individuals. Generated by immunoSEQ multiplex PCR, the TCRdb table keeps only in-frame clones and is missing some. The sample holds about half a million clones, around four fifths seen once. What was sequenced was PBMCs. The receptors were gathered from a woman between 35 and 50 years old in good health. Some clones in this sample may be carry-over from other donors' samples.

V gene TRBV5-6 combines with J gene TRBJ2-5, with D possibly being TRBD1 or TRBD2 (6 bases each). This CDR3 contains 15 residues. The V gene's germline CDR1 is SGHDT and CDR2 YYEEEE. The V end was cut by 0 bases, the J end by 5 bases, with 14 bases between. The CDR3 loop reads CASSLGPGATETQYF. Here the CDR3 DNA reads TGTGCCAGCAGCTTGGGGCCGGGGGCGACGGAGACCCAGTACTTC.

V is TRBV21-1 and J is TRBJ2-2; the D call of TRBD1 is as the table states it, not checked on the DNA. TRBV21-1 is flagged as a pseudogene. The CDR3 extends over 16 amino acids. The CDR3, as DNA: TGTGCCAGCAGCTCCCAGACGTCGGGACAGACCGGGGAGCTGTTTTTT. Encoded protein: CASSSQTSGQTGELFF.

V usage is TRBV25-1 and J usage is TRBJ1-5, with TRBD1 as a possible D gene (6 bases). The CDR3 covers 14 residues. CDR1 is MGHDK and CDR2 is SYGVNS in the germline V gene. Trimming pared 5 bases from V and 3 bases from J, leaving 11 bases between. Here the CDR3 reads CASSPPGVNQPQHF. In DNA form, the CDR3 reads TGTGCCAGCAGTCCGCCAGGGGTCAATCAGCCCCAGCATTTT.

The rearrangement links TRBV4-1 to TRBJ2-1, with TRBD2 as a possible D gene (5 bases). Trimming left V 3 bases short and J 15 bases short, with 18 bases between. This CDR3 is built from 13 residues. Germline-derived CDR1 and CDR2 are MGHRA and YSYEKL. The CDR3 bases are TGCGCCAGCAGCCACCCCGGGCAGACGGGGAGGTTCTTC. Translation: CASSHPGQTGRFF.

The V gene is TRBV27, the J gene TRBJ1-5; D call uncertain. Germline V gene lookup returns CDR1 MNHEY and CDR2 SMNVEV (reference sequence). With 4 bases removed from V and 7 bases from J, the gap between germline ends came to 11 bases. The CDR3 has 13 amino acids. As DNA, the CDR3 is TGTGCCAGCAGTTCCTTCCTAGGACAGCCCCAGCATTTT. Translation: CASSSFLGQPQHF.

CDR3 sequence reads: CASSISGTDTQYF. The CDR3 DNA sequence: TGTGCCAGCAGCATTAGCGGCACAGATACGCAGTATTTT. The chain links TRBV2 to TRBJ2-3, with D possibly TRBD2 on 5 matching bases. The CDR3 totals 13 residues. V gave up 6 bases and J gave up 1 base, with 8 bases separating them. Germline-derived CDR1 and CDR2 are SNHLY and FYNNEI.

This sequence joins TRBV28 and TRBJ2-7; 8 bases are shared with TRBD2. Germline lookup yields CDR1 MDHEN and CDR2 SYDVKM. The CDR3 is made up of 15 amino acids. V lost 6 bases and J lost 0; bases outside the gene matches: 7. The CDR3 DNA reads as TGTGCCAGCAGCACCACAGGGACTAGCTCCTACGAGCAGTACTTC. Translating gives CASSTTGTSSYEQYF.

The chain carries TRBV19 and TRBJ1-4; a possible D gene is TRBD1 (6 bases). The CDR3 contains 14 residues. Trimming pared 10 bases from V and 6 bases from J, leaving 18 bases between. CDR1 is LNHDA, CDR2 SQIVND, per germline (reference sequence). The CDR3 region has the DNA TGTGCCACCGCCCCTAGGGGGAGGGATGAAAAACTGTTTTTT. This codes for CATAPRGRDEKLFF.

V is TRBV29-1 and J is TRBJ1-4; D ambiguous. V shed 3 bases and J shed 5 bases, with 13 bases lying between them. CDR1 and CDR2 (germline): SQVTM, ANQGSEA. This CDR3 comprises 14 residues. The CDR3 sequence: CSVDSGVGNEKLFF. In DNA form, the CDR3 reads TGCAGCGTTGATTCTGGGGTCGGGAATGAAAAACTGTTTTTT.

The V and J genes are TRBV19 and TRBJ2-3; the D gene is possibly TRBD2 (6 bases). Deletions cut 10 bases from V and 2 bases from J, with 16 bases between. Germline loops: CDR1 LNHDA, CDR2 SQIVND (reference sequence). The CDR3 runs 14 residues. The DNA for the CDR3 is TGTGCCACCTCCCGTCTGCGGGACACAGATACGCAGTATTTT. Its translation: CATSRLRDTDTQYF.

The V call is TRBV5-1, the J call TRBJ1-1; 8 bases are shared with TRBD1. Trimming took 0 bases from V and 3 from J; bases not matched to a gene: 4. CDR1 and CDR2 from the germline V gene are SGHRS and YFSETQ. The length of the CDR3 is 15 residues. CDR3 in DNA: TGCGCCAGCAGCTTGGGACAGGGGCAAGACACTGAAGCTTTCTTT. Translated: CASSLGQGQDTEAFF.

For the CDR3, the DNA is TGTGCCAGCGGAACTCGGGTGGGGGAGACCCAGTACTTC. Translated: CASGTRVGETQYF. V and J are TRBV28 and TRBJ2-5; no clear D gene. The CDR3 extends over 13 amino acids. Germline lookup yields CDR1 MDHEN and CDR2 SYDVKM. Trimming took 8 bases from V and 5 from J, leaving 15 bases between them. The full variable domain, its missing parts supplied by reference TRBV28 and TRBJ2-5, is DVKVTQSSRYLVKRTGEKVFLECVQDMDHENMFWYRQDPGLGLRLIYFSYDVKMKEKGDIPEGYSVSREKKERFSLILESASTNQTSMYLCASGTRVGETQYFGPGTRLLVL.

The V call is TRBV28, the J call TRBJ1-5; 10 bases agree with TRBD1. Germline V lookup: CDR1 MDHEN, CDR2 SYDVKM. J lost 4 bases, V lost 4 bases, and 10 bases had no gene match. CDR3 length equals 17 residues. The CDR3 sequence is CASSSNFRDRGNQPQHF. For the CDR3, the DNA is TGTGCCAGCAGTTCGAATTTCCGGGACAGGGGAAATCAGCCCCAGCATTTT. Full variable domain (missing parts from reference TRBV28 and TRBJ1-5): DVKVTQSSRYLVKRTGEKVFLECVQDMDHENMFWYRQDPGLGLRLIYFSYDVKMKEKGDIPEGYSVSREKKERFSLILESASTNQTSMYLCASSSNFRDRGNQPQHFGDGTRLSIL.